The 10 T cell receptor beta chains below were found in one sample sequenced in a study of CD8+ T cells in alopecia areata. Specified treatment: oral pan-JAK inhibitor, 5-10 mg twice daily. Extraction of RNA preceded its reverse transcription into cDNA, which served as the sequencing template. The protocol was immunoSEQ multiplex PCR, while the TCRdb copy is restricted to in-frame clones and leaves out a portion. This sample yields 110,000 to 150,000 clones, of which less than 70% are seen a single time; approximately 15% belongs to the top ten. The sample in question was CD8+ T cells sorted from blood, obtained at week 4, from a patient treated with tofacitinib. These receptors all stem from a human donor with alopecia areata.

DNA for the CDR3: TGCGCCAGCAGCCCGACAGGGGACGAGCAGTACTTC. It codes for CASSPTGDEQYF. The chain links TRBV5-1 to TRBJ2-7; 8 positions match TRBD1. This CDR3 contains 12 residues. Germline lookup yields CDR1 SGHRS and CDR2 YFSETQ. Trimming removed 4 bases from V and 5 bases from J; junction bases left unmatched: 2.

This clone was seen at least ten times. V usage is TRBV27 and J usage is TRBJ2-3; 9 bases map to TRBD2. With 2 bases clipped from V and 1 base from J, the junction kept 4 bases outside the gene matches. The germline gives CDR1 MNHEY, CDR2 SMNVEV (reference sequence). The length of the CDR3 is 16 residues. The CDR3 spells CASSLILAGGTDTQYF. The CDR3 DNA reads TGTGCCAGCAGTTTAATACTAGCGGGTGGCACAGATACGCAGTATTTT.

This clone has only a few counts. This chain links TRBV6-5 with TRBJ2-5; a possible D gene is TRBD1 (5 bases). The CDR3 totals 14 residues. CDR1 and CDR2 (germline): MNHEY, SVGAGI. V shed 2 bases and J shed 4 bases, with 11 bases lying between them. CDR3 bases: TGTGCCAGCAGTTACACGCAGGGTCCAGAGACCCAGTACTTC. Its protein product is CASSYTQGPETQYF.

This chain uses TRBV27 with TRBJ2-7; D ambiguous. V dropped 6 bases and J dropped 2 bases, with 11 bases sitting between them. Germline V gives CDR1 MNHEY, CDR2 SMNVEV (reference sequence). This CDR3 has 13 residues. CDR3 in amino acids: CASRALTTYEQYF. As DNA, the CDR3 is TGTGCCAGCAGAGCACTAACCACCTACGAGCAGTACTTC.

J is TRBJ1-1 and V is TRBV29-1; no reliable D call. V was pared by 7 bases and J by 8 bases, with 17 bases between. The CDR3 runs to 12 residues. Germline assignment: CDR1 SQVTM and CDR2 ANQGSEA. The CDR3 bases are TGCAGCGCCATTAGCACCCGTTACGAAGCTTTCTTT. This gives the protein CSAISTRYEAFF.

This clone appeared a few times. The chain employs TRBV11-2 and TRBJ2-7; possible D gene TRBD2, 5 bases. Germline assignment: CDR1 SGHAT and CDR2 FQNNGV. The CDR3 runs to 15 residues. The V end was cut by 3 bases, the J end by 2 bases, with 14 bases between. In DNA form, the CDR3 reads TGTGCCAGCAGCTTGGGCCGGGGAGAGGCCTACGAGCAGTACTTC. As protein: CASSLGRGEAYEQYF.

This clone was seen many times. The chain employs TRBV6-5 and TRBJ2-7; 10 positions agree with TRBD2. The CDR3 is made up of 15 amino acids. After removal of 2 bases from V and 4 bases from J, the junction contained 5 bases not matched to a gene. Germline values: CDR1 MNHEY, CDR2 SVGAGI. CDR3 region: CASSYGASGSYEQYF. DNA for the CDR3: TGTGCCAGCAGTTACGGGGCTAGCGGGAGTTACGAGCAGTACTTC.

The gene calls are TRBV4-3 and TRBJ2-1, with no clear D. There are 16 residues in the CDR3. Trimming removed 0 bases at V and 0 bases at J, with 9 bases between. Germline V gene lookup returns CDR1 LGHNA and CDR2 YSLEER. CDR3 in amino acids: CASSQDVLTSYNEQFF. The CDR3 DNA reads as TGCGCCAGCAGCCAAGATGTACTGACCTCCTACAATGAGCAGTTCTTC.

The chain joins TRBV25-1 to TRBJ2-2, with D perhaps TRBD1 (5 bases). CDR1 MGHDK and CDR2 SYGVNS come from the germline V gene. CDR3 size: 15 residues. V was pared by 5 bases and J by 0 bases, with 10 bases between. CDR3 amino acids: CASSQGQTNTGELFF. The CDR3 DNA reads TGTGCCAGCAGTCAAGGACAAACGAACACCGGGGAGCTGTTTTTT.

This chain links TRBV29-1 with TRBJ1-2, with 7 bases matching TRBD1. Germline loops: CDR1 SQVTM, CDR2 ANQGSEA. The CDR3 contains 16 residues. J lost 6 bases, V lost 0 bases, and 13 bases had no gene match. DNA of the CDR3: TGCAGCGTTGAAGATCAGGCGGGACAGATTTCAAATGGCTACACCTTC. It translates to CSVEDQAGQISNGYTF.